The clone carrying this TCR beta chain occurred many times. The record originates from a study of blood T cells in healthy people across ages. A second PCR, run for about 6 to 11 cycles, used a sample-barcoded 5' primer plus a J-beta primer mix. TCRdb reprocessed the 5' RACE reads with MiXCR, giving one entry per CDR3 protein. The sample records 1.5 million to 2 million distinct CDR3 sequences, 49% being singletons. The V gene end was trimmed by 4 bases and the J gene end by 0 bases; junction bases not matched to a gene: 2. The CDR3 runs 14 residues. CDR1 and CDR2 (germline): SGHTA, FQGNSA. This receptor was identified in a woman between 40 and 55 years old in good health. The sample comprised blood. The chain couples TRBV7-2 to TRBJ2-5, with 7 bases matching TRBD2. CDR3 sequence reads: CASSSAGNQETQYF. DNA of the CDR3: TGTGCCAGCAGCTCAGCGGGAAACCAAGAGACCCAGTACTTC. Together with reference TRBV7-2 and TRBJ2-5, the CDR3 gives the full variable domain: GAGVSQSPSNKVTEKGKDVELRCDPISGHTALYWYRQSLGQGLEFLIYFQGNSAPDKSGLPSDRFSAERTGGSVSTLTIQRTQQEDSAVYLCASSSAGNQETQYFGPGTRLLVL.